This T cell receptor (beta chain) comes out of a study of long-term antiretroviral therapy in people with HIV. Study results and caveats: At every time point, clones expanded before ART dominated the repertoire.

On this clone itself: Antigen: not known.

The assay, immunoSEQ v3.0, was run at survey level. Sequencing was performed with immunoSEQ multiplex PCR; in TCRdb, only in-frame clones are kept and a portion is missing. In the table there are about 48,000 clones, roughly four fifths of which are singletons. Per germline, CDR1 SGHRS and CDR2 YFSETQ. The V segment lost 4 bases and the J segment 2 bases; nucleotides outside the gene matches: 14. The CDR3 totals 18 residues. The genes are TRBV5-1 and TRBJ2-3; TRBD1 matches 9 bases. Sequencing was performed on unsorted PBMCs, taken 0.8 years after starting antiretroviral therapy. The receptor was isolated from a young woman with HIV. For the CDR3, the DNA is TGCGCCAGCAGCGGTCCCGGGACAGGGCCCCAACCCACAGATACGCAGTATTTT. Its translation: CASSGPGTGPQPTDTQYF.